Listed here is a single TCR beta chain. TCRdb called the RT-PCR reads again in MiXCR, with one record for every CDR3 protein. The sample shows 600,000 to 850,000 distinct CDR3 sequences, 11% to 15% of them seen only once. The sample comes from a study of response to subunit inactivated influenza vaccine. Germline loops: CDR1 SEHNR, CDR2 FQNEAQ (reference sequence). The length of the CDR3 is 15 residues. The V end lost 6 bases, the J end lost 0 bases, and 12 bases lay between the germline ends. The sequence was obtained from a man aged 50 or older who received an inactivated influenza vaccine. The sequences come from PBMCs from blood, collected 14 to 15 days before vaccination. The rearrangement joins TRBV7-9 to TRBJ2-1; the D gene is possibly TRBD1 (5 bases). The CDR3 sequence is CASRKTVSSYNEQFF. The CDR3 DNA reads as TGTGCCAGCAGAAAGACAGTTAGCTCCTACAATGAGCAGTTCTTC.